A single sample is the source of the 14 T cell receptor beta chains below, sequenced in a study of T cells in Graves' hyperthyroidism and ophthalmopathy. It was RNA transcripts that yielded the amplified TCR beta CDR3 regions. HTBI primers were used for first-round RT-PCR of the TCR CDR3. TCRdb redid the calling of the multiplex PCR reads with MiXCR, one entry per CDR3 protein. This table has about 160,000 distinct CDR3 sequences, 9.4% appearing once. Sequences were obtained from blood. The source is a woman between 18 and 29 years old with Graves' hyperthyroidism that later progressed to Graves' ophthalmopathy.

This clonotype was detected many times. The rearrangement uses TRBV30 and TRBJ1-2, with 8 bases fitting TRBD1. V dropped 5 bases and J dropped 1; count of bases not matched to a gene: 12. The CDR3 has 16 amino acids. The germline V gene encodes CDR1 GTSNPN and CDR2 SVGIG (reference sequence). The CDR3 is CAWGRWGQVLNYGYTF. The DNA for the CDR3 is TGTGCCTGGGGCCGCTGGGGACAGGTCCTTAACTATGGCTACACCTTC.

This clonotype was observed at least ten times. The J gene is TRBJ1-1, the V gene TRBV28, with unresolved D. This CDR3 spans 13 amino acids. Trimming took 2 bases from V and 1 from J, leaving 5 bases between them. Germline CDR1 reads MDHEN; CDR2 reads SYDVKM. In DNA form, the CDR3 reads TGTGCCAGCAGTTTAAACAGGAACACTGAAGCTTTCTTT. This codes for CASSLNRNTEAFF.

This clonotype was detected many times. In nucleotides, the CDR3 is TGTGCCACCGCCGGGACAGATACCTACGAGCAGTACTTC. This gives the protein CATAGTDTYEQYF. The chain uses TRBV12-3 or TRBV12-4 and TRBJ2-7; 7 nucleotides align to TRBD1. After removal of 10 bases from V and 2 bases from J, the junction contained 8 bases not matched to a gene. The CDR3 extends over 13 amino acids.

This clonotype has at least ten counts. This chain connects TRBV30 to TRBJ1-2, with 7 bases identical to TRBD1. Trimming cost V 3 bases and J 3 bases; bases outside gene matches: 10. The germline V gene encodes CDR1 GTSNPN and CDR2 SVGIG (reference sequence). The CDR3 is 15 residues long. CDR3 sequence (DNA): TGTGCCTGGAGGTCGGGACAGACCTTCTACTATGGCTACACCTTC. Translating it yields CAWRSGQTFYYGYTF.

This clonotype has at least ten counts. The chain links TRBV3-1 to TRBJ2-3, with D hard to call. The CDR3 extends over 13 amino acids. V lost 3 bases to trimming and J lost 2 bases, with 6 bases between them. Per germline, CDR1 LGHDT and CDR2 YNNKEL (reference sequence). The CDR3 sequence: CASSHPSTDTQYF. The CDR3 DNA sequence: TGTGCCAGCAGCCACCCATCCACAGATACGCAGTATTTT.

A few counts support this clonotype. This chain uses TRBV13 with TRBJ2-3, with unresolved D. Germline-derived CDR1 and CDR2 are PRHDT and FYEKMQ (reference sequence). The CDR3 runs 13 residues. V was shortened by 5 bases and J by 1 base, with 7 bases between the two germline ends. CDR3 residues: CASSHGGTDTQYF. The CDR3 bases are TGTGCCAGCAGCCATGGAGGCACAGATACGCAGTATTTT. The whole variable domain, filled in from reference TRBV13 and TRBJ2-3, reads AAGVIQSPRHLIKEKRETATLKCYPIPRHDTVYWYQQGPGQDPQFLISFYEKMQSDKGSIPDRFSAQQFSDYHSELNMSSLELGDSALYFCASSHGGTDTQYFGPGTRLTVL.

The table lists this clonotype with many counts. This chain links TRBV7-8 with TRBJ2-3; a possible D gene is TRBD1 (7 bases). The length of the CDR3 is 16 residues. Germline V gene data show CDR1 as SGHVS and CDR2 as FQNEAQ. V lost 1 base and J 3 bases, leaving 14 bases between the germline ends. The CDR3 sequence is CASSLGQGGETDTQYF. CDR3 DNA: TGTGCCAGCAGCTTAGGCCAGGGGGGAGAGACAGATACGCAGTATTTT.

There are many counts of this clonotype. V gene TRBV3-1 combines with J gene TRBJ2-7, with D perhaps matching TRBD2 (6 bases). Germline V lookup: CDR1 LGHDT, CDR2 YNNKEL (reference sequence). Deletions cut 3 bases from V and 6 bases from J, with 12 bases between. This CDR3 is 13 amino acids long. CDR3 protein: CASSQQLAAEQYF. CDR3 sequence (DNA): TGTGCCAGCAGCCAGCAACTAGCCGCCGAGCAGTACTTC.

The table lists this clonotype with many counts. The chain uses TRBV29-1 and TRBJ2-5; D may be TRBD1 or TRBD2 (6 bases each). Germline assignment: CDR1 SQVTM and CDR2 ANQGSEA. The CDR3 length is 16 residues. V lost 4 bases and J lost 2, with 20 bases in between. As DNA, the CDR3 is TGCAGCGTTGGCGGGGAACAGGGTCGTGGGCAAGAGACCCAGTACTTC. Its protein is CSVGGEQGRGQETQYF.

There are many counts of this clonotype. The chain carries TRBV29-1 and TRBJ1-1; perhaps TRBD1 as D (6 bases). Germline CDR1 SQVTM, CDR2 ANQGSEA. Trimming took off 7 bases at V and 1 base at J, with 10 bases between the two ends. The CDR3 sequence is 12 residues long. CDR3: CSGGQRNTEAFF. The CDR3 DNA sequence: TGCAGCGGGGGGCAGCGGAACACTGAAGCTTTCTTT.

The rearrangement links TRBV5-6 to TRBJ1-4; D may be TRBD1 (5 bases). The CDR3 spans 15 residues. Germline V gene sequence: CDR1 SGHDT, CDR2 YYEEEE. Trimming left V 0 bases short and J 8 bases short, with 14 bases between. The CDR3 region has the DNA TGTGCCAGCAGCTTGGACCAACGCAGGGAGGAAAAACTGTTTTTT. This sequence encodes CASSLDQRREEKLFF.

This clonotype appeared many times. The chain carries TRBV6-1 and TRBJ1-5; no definite D call. This CDR3 contains 16 residues. V dropped 1 base and J dropped 7 bases, with 17 bases sitting between them. Germline V CDR1 and CDR2: MNHNS, SASEGT. CDR3 in amino acids: CASSEESGVLRQPQHF. Here the CDR3 DNA reads TGTGCCAGCAGTGAAGAGAGTGGGGTCCTTAGGCAGCCCCAGCATTTT.

Notes on this clonotype: This CDR3 is missing its conserved last phenylalanine or tryptophan, likely due to a read error. The chain combines TRBV11-3 with TRBJ2-5; tentatively, D is TRBD2 (6 bases). Trimming took off 5 bases at V and 2 bases at J, with 15 bases between the two ends. The CDR3 runs 15 residues. In germline, CDR1 is SGHNT, CDR2 YENEEA. The CDR3 loop reads CASSRGGGRQETQYS. CDR3 nucleotides: TGTGCCAGCAGCCGGGGAGGTGGCAGGCAAGAGACCCAGTACTCC.

V and J are TRBV20-1 and TRBJ2-3; TRBD1 aligns across 10 bases. The CDR3 loop spans 14 amino acids. Trimming cost V 6 bases and J 4 bases; bases outside gene matches: 7. Germline V gene lookup returns CDR1 DFQATT and CDR2 SNEGSKA (reference sequence). The CDR3 here is CSASGQGPPDTQYF. The CDR3 DNA is TGCAGTGCGTCGGGACAGGGGCCCCCAGATACGCAGTATTTT.